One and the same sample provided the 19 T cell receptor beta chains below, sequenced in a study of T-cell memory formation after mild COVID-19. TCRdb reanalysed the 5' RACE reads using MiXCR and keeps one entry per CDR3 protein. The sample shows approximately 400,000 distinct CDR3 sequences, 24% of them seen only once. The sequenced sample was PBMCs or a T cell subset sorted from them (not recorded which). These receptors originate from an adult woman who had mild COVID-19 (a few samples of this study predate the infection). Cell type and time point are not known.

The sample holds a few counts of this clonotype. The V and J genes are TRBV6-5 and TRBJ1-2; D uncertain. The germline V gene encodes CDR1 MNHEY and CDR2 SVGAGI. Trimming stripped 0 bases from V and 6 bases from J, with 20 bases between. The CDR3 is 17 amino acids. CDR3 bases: TGTGCCAGCAGTTACTCGAGCAACCTCATCGACCCCGATGGCTACACCTTC. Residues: CASSYSSNLIDPDGYTF.

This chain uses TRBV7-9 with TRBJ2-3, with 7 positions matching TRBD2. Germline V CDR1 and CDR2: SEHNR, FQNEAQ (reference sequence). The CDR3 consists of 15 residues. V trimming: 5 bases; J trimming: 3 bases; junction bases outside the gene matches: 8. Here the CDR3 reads CASSARRGLTDTQYF. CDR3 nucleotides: TGTGCCAGCAGCGCAAGGCGGGGGTTGACAGATACGCAGTATTTT.

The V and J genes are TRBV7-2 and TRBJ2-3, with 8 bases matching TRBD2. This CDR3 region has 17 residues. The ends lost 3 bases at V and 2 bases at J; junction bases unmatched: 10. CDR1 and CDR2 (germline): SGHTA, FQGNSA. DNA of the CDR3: TGTGCCAGCAGCTTTTCCACTAGCGGTTGGCCCACAGATACGCAGTATTTT. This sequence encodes CASSFSTSGWPTDTQYF.

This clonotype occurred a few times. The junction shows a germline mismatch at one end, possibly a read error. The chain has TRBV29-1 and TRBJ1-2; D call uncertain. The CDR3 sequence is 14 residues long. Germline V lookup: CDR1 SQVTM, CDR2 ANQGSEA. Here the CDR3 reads CSVSQEVWNYGYIF. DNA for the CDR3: TGCAGCGTTTCTCAGGAAGTTTGGAACTATGGCTACATCTTC.

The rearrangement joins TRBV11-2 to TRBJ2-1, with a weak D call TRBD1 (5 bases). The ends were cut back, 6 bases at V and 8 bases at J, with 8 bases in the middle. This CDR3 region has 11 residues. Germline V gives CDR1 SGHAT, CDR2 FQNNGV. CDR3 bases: TGTGCCAGCAGGACAGTCGATGAGCAGTTCTTC. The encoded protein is CASRTVDEQFF.

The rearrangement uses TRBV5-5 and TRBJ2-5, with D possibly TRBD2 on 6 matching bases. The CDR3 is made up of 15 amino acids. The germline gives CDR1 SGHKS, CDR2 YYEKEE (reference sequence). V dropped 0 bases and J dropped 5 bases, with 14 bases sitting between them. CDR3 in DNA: TGTGCCAGCAGCTTGGCCGGAGGGTCAGGCGAGACCCAGTACTTC. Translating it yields CASSLAGGSGETQYF.

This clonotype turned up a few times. This chain's CDR3 is CASSQEALGQGLNEQFF. The DNA of the CDR3 is TGCGCCAGCAGCCAAGAAGCCCTGGGACAGGGCTTGAATGAGCAGTTCTTC. This chain joins TRBV4-3 and TRBJ2-1; 9 nucleotides match TRBD1. The V segment lost 0 bases and the J segment 7 bases; nucleotides outside the gene matches: 10. Germline V lookup: CDR1 LGHNA, CDR2 YSLEER. This CDR3 contains 17 residues.

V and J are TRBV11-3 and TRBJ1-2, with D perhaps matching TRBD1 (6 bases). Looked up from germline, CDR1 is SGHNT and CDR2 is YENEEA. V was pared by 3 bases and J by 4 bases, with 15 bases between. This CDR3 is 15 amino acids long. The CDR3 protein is CASSLDRGQAYGYTF. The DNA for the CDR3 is TGTGCCAGCAGCTTGGACCGGGGGCAGGCCTATGGCTACACCTTC.

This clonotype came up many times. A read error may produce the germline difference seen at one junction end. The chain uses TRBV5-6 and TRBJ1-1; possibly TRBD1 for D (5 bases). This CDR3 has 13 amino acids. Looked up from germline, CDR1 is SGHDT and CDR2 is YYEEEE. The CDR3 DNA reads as TGCGCCAGCAGCTTGACAGTGAACACTGAAGCTTTCTTT. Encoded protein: CASSLTVNTEAFF.

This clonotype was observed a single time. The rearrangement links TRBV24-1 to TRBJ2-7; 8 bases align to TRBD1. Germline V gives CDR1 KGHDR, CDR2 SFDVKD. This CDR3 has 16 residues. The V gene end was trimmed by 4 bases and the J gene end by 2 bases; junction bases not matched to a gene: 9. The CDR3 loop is CATSDQGAGRAYEQYF. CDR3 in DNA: TGTGCCACCAGTGACCAGGGGGCCGGTCGGGCCTACGAGCAGTACTTC.

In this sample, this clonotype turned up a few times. CDR3 residues: CASSPVLGFTEAFF. The CDR3 DNA sequence: TGTGCCAGCAGCCCCGTACTAGGATTCACTGAAGCTTTCTTT. The rearrangement links TRBV12-3 or TRBV12-4 to TRBJ1-1; D is undetermined. This CDR3 is built from 14 residues. The germline V and J ends were trimmed by 6 bases and 4 bases, with 15 bases remaining between them.

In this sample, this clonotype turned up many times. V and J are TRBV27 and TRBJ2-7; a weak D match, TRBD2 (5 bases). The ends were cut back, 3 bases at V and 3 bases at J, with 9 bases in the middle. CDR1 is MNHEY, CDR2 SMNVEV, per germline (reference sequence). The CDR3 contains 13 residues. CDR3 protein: CASSLSGGYEQYF. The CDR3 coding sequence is TGTGCCAGCAGTTTGAGCGGTGGCTACGAGCAGTACTTC.

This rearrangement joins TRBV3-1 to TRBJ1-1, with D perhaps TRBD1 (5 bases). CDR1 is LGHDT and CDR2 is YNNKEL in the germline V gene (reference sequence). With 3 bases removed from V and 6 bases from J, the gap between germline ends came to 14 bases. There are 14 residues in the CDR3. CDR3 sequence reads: CASSHGTGESEAFF. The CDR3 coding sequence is TGTGCCAGCAGCCACGGGACGGGTGAGTCTGAAGCTTTCTTT.

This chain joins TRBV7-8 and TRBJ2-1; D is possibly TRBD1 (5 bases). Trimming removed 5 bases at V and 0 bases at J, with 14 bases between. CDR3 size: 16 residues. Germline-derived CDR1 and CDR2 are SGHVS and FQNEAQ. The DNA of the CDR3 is TGTGCCAGCAGCCCGCACAGGCAGAGCTCCTACAATGAGCAGTTCTTC. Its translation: CASSPHRQSSYNEQFF.

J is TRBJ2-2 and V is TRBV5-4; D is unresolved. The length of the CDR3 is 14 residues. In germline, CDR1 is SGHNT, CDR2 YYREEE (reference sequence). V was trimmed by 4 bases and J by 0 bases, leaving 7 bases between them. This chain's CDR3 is CASSPHTNTGELFF. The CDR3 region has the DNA TGTGCCAGCAGCCCTCACACGAACACCGGGGAGCTGTTTTTT.

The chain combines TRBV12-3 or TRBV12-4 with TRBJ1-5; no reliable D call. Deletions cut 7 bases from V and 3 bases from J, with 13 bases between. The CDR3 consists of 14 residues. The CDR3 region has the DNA TGTGCCAGCACCTCATCGGGGTACAATCAGCCCCAGCATTTT. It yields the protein CASTSSGYNQPQHF.

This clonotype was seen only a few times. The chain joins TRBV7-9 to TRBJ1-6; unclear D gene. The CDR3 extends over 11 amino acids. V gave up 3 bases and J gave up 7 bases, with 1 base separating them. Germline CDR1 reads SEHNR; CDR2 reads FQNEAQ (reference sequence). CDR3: CASSLNSPLHF. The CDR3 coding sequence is TGTGCCAGCAGCTTGAATTCACCCCTCCACTTT.

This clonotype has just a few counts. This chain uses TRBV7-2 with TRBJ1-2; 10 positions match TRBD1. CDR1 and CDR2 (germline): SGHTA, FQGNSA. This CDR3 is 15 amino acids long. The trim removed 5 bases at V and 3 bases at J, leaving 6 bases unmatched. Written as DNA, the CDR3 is TGTGCCAGCAGCGCGACCGGGACAGGGGACTATGGCTACACCTTC. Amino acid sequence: CASSATGTGDYGYTF. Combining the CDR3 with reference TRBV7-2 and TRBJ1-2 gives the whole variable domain GAGVSQSPSNKVTEKGKDVELRCDPISGHTALYWYRQSLGQGLEFLIYFQGNSAPDKSGLPSDRFSAERTGGSVSTLTIQRTQQEDSAVYLCASSATGTGDYGYTFGSGTRLTVV.

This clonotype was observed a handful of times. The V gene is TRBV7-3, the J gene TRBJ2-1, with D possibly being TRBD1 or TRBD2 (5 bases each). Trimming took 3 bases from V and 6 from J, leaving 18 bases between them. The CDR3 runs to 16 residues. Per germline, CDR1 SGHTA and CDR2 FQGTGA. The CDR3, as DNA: TGTGCCAGCAGCTTGACGGACTGGGGCCCGGGCAATGAGCAGTTCTTC. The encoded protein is CASSLTDWGPGNEQFF.